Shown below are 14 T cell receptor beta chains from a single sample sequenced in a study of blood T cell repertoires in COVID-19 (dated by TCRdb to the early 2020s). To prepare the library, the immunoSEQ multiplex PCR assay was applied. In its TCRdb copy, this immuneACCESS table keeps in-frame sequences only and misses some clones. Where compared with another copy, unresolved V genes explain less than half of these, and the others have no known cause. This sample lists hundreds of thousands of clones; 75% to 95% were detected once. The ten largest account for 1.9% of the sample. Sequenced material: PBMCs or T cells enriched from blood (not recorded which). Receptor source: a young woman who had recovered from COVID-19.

The CDR3 protein is CASSTLFTEQFF. CDR3 in DNA: TGTGCCAGCAGTACCCTATTCACCGAGCAGTTCTTC. This rearrangement joins TRBV28 to TRBJ2-1, with D uncertain. This CDR3 contains 12 residues. The V end lost 5 bases, the J end lost 10 bases, and 12 bases lay between the germline ends. Germline V lookup: CDR1 MDHEN, CDR2 SYDVKM.

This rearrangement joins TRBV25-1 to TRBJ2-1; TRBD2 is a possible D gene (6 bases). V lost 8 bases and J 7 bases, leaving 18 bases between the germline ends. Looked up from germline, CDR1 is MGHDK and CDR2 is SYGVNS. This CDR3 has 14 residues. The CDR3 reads CASERSGDVNEQFF. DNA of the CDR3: TGTGCCAGCGAACGGTCGGGAGATGTAAATGAGCAGTTCTTC.

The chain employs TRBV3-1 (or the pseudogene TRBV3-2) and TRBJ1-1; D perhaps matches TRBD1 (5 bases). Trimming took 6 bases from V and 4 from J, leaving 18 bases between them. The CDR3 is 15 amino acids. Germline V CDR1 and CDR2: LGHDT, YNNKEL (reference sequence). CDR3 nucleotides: TGTGCCAGCAGTAGCGGGGGTACCCTGGGCACTGAAGCTTTCTTT. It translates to CASSSGGTLGTEAFF.

The CDR3 bases are TGTGCCAGCAGCTCGCAGACTAGCGGGAGCAAAAACATTCAGTACTTC. The encoded protein is CASSSQTSGSKNIQYF. The chain joins TRBV28 to TRBJ2-4, with 12 bases identical to TRBD2. Germline V gene sequence: CDR1 MDHEN, CDR2 SYDVKM. Losses at the gene ends were 6 bases for V and 3 bases for J; bases not matched to a gene: 6. The CDR3 loop spans 16 amino acids.

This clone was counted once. CDR3 residues: CASSIRGRKLFF. CDR3 DNA: TGTGCCAGCAGCATAAGGGGTAGGAAACTGTTTTTT. J is TRBJ1-4 and V is TRBV13, with a tentative D call TRBD1 (5 bases). The CDR3 spans 12 residues. V lost 5 bases to trimming and J lost 11 bases, with 12 bases between them. The germline CDR1 and CDR2 sequences are PRHDT and FYEKMQ (reference sequence).

CDR3 sequence (DNA): TGTGCCAGTAGTATTAACAGAGGGTGGTATGACACTGAAGCTTTCTTT. Its translation is CASSINRGWYDTEAFF. The genes are TRBV19 and TRBJ1-1; no clear D. The V end lost 3 bases, the J end lost 3 bases, and 17 bases lay between the germline ends. Germline assignment: CDR1 LNHDA and CDR2 SQIVND (reference sequence). The CDR3 runs to 16 residues.

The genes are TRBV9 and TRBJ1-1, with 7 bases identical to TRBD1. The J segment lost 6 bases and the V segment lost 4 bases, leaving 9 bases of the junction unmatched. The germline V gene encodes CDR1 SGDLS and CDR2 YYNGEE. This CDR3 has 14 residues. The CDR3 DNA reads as TGTGCCAGCAGCCCCCACTCCGGGACAGCTGAAGCTTTCTTT. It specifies CASSPHSGTAEAFF. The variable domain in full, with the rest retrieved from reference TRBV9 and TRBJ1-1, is DSGVTQTPKHLITATGQRVTLRCSPRSGDLSVYWYQQSLDQGLQFLIQYYNGEERAKGNILERFSAQQFPDLHSELNLSSLELGDSALYFCASSPHSGTAEAFFGQGTRLTVV.

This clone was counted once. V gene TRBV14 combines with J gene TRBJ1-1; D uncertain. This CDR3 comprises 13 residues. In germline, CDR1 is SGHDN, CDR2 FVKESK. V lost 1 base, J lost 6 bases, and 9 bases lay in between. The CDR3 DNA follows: TGTGCCAGCAGCCAAGCTAATCGTCCTGAAGCTTTCTTT. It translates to CASSQANRPEAFF.

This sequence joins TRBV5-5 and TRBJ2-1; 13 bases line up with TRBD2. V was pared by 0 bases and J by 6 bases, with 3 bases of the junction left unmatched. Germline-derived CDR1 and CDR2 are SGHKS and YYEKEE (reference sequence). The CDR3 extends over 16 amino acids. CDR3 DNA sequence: TGTGCCAGCAGCTTGGCTGGGACTAGCGGGACCAATGAGCAGTTCTTC. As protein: CASSLAGTSGTNEQFF.

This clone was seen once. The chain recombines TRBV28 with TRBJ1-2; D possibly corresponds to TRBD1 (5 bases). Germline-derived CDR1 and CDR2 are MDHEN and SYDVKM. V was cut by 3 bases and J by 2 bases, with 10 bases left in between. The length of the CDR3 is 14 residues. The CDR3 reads CASSFGAGNYGYTF. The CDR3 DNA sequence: TGTGCCAGCAGTTTCGGGGCGGGGAACTATGGCTACACCTTC.

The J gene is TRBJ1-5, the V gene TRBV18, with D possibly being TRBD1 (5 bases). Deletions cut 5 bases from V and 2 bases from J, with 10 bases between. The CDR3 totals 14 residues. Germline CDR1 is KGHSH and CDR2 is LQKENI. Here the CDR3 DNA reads TGTGCCAGCTCATCCCCGGGGGGCAATCAGCCCCAGCATTTT. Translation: CASSSPGGNQPQHF.

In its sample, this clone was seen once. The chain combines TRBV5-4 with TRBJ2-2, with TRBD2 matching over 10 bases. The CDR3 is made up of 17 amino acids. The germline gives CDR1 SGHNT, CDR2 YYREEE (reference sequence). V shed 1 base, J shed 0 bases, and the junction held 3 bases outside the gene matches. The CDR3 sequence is CASSLNSGRTNTGELFF. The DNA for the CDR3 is TGTGCCAGCAGCTTGAATAGCGGGAGGACGAACACCGGGGAGCTGTTTTTT.

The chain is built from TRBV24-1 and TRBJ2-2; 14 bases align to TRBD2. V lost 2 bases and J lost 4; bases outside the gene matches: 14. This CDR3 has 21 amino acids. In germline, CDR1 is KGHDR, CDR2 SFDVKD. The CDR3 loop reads CATSDSRTTSGGAVSTGELFF. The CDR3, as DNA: TGTGCCACCAGTGATTCCCGGACGACTAGCGGGGGGGCTGTTAGCACCGGGGAGCTGTTTTTT.

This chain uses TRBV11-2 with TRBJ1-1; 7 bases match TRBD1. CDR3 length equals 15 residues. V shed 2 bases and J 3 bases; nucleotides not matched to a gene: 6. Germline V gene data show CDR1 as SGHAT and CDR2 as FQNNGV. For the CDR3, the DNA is TGTGCCAGCAGCTTATACAGGGGCGAATACACTGAAGCTTTCTTT. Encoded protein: CASSLYRGEYTEAFF.